This T cell receptor (beta chain) was identified in a study of OX40 agonist ivuxolimab in advanced cancers. The CDR3 consists of 15 residues. The V gene's germline CDR1 is MNHEY and CDR2 SVGAGI. The V gene lost 0 bases and the J gene lost 1 base, with 10 bases spanning the gap. TCRdb's table, derived via immunoSEQ multiplex PCR, lists solely in-frame clones and lacks some. Of tens of thousands of clones in the sample, 94% were seen once. Study-level findings and limits: At 0.1 to 3.0 mg/kg and by week 6, clonal expansion occurred in CD4+ and CD8+ blood T cells. Partial responders receiving 0.1-3.0 mg/kg showed among the lowest clonal expansion.

A remark on this clone: What it binds is not known. At the DNA level, this CDR3 is encoded by other sequences in the same sample as well.

The sample here was CD4+ or CD8+ T cells sorted from blood, taken in a trial of the OX40 agonist ivuxolimab. The genes are TRBV6-5 and TRBJ2-7, with D maybe TRBD2 (5 bases). The receptor's source is an adult with an advanced solid tumor such as melanoma, head and neck, liver or kidney cancer. As DNA, the CDR3 is TGTGCCAGCAGTTACTCGCCGTCGGGGTCCTACGAGCAGTACTTC. Translated, it gives CASSYSPSGSYEQYF.